Shown below are 9 T cell receptor beta chains from a single sample sequenced in a study of blood T cell repertoires in COVID-19 (dated by TCRdb to the early 2020s). To prepare the library, the immunoSEQ multiplex PCR assay was applied. TCRdb re-hosts the immuneACCESS table, in-frame sequences only. Its copies lack some clones; in the studies checked, an unresolved V gene accounts for under half of them, and the cause for the rest is not known. This sample comprises some 170,000 clones, around nine tenths of them detected only once. Approximately 12% of the sample is held by the ten biggest clonotypes. The specimen was peripheral blood. The receptors originated from a woman aged 70 to 79 with COVID-19, enrolled during active disease.

V usage is TRBV10-3 and J usage is TRBJ2-7; TRBD2 matches at 7 bases. V lost 6 bases to trimming and J lost 6 bases; unmatched junction nucleotides: 8. Germline CDR1 and CDR2: ENHRY and SYGVKD. The CDR3 has 13 residues. The CDR3 region has the DNA TGTGCCATCAGCCCGGGAGGTTCAGGCGAGCAGTACTTC. This gives the protein CAISPGGSGEQYF.

This chain links TRBV7-9 with TRBJ2-1; tentative D call: TRBD1 (7 bases). The V end lost 5 bases, the J end lost 7 bases, and 12 bases lay between the germline ends. The CDR3 has 13 amino acids. Germline loops: CDR1 SEHNR, CDR2 FQNEAQ (reference sequence). The CDR3 bases are TGTGCCAGCAGCACCCAGGGGGGAAATGAGCAGTTCTTC. Protein: CASSTQGGNEQFF. The variable domain in full, completed from reference TRBV7-9 and TRBJ2-1, reads DTGVSQNPRHKITKRGQNVTFRCDPISEHNRLYWYRQTLGQGPEFLTYFQNEAQLEKSRLLSDRFSAERPKGSFSTLEIQRTEQGDSAMYLCASSTQGGNEQFFGPGTRLTVL.

The chain recombines TRBV5-1 with TRBJ2-7; D is possibly TRBD2 (5 bases). Trimming removed 4 bases from V and 5 bases from J, with 16 bases in between. CDR3 length equals 14 residues. Germline assignment: CDR1 SGHRS and CDR2 YFSETQ. The CDR3 loop reads CASSEPGSGNEQYF. CDR3 sequence (DNA): TGCGCCAGCAGCGAGCCGGGGAGTGGAAACGAGCAGTACTTC.

CDR3 in DNA: TGTGCCAGCAGCCAAGAGCTAGGGGGCGGTTACGCGAACACCGGGGAGCTGTTTTTT. Translation: CASSQELGGGYANTGELFF. The rearrangement uses TRBV14 and TRBJ2-2, with 7 bases that match TRBD1. The CDR3 runs to 19 residues. V was pared by 0 bases and J by 0 bases, with 10 bases of the junction left unmatched. Germline V CDR1 and CDR2: SGHDN, FVKESK.

The chain couples TRBV6-5 to TRBJ2-5, with TRBD1 matching 10 bases. CDR3 length: 16 amino acids. With V trimmed by 2 bases and J by 5 bases, 8 bases remained unmatched. Germline V lookup: CDR1 MNHEY, CDR2 SVGAGI. The CDR3 loop reads CASSYLGQGSEETQYF. CDR3 DNA: TGTGCCAGCAGTTACCTGGGACAGGGGTCCGAGGAGACCCAGTACTTC.

This clone was counted once. The V gene is TRBV10-3, the J gene TRBJ1-1; the match to TRBD1 covers 9 bases. The CDR3 covers 14 residues. V shed 4 bases and J 1 base; nucleotides not matched to a gene: 1. Germline CDR1 ENHRY, CDR2 SYGVKD. CDR3 nucleotides: TGTGCCATCAGTGTGGACAGGGGGAACACTGAAGCTTTCTTT. It specifies CAISVDRGNTEAFF.

The V call is TRBV27, the J call TRBJ1-2; 7 bases fit TRBD1. This CDR3 has 12 amino acids. Germline CDR1 reads MNHEY; CDR2 reads SMNVEV (reference sequence). After removal of 6 bases from V and 6 bases from J, the junction contained 4 bases not matched to a gene. CDR3 sequence reads: CASRSGGHGYTF. The CDR3 DNA follows: TGTGCCAGCAGATCAGGGGGTCATGGCTACACCTTC.

This clone showed up just once. The rearrangement joins TRBV28 to TRBJ1-5, with 8 bases matching TRBD1. Germline-derived CDR1 and CDR2 are MDHEN and SYDVKM. Unmatched junction bases numbered 4, after V lost 2 bases and J lost 7 bases. CDR3 length: 14 residues. The CDR3 sequence: CASSLGQGVQPQHF. CDR3 DNA sequence: TGTGCCAGCAGTTTAGGACAGGGAGTGCAGCCCCAGCATTTT. The entire variable domain, with the rest obtained from reference TRBV28 and TRBJ1-5, is as follows: DVKVTQSSRYLVKRTGEKVFLECVQDMDHENMFWYRQDPGLGLRLIYFSYDVKMKEKGDIPEGYSVSREKKERFSLILESASTNQTSMYLCASSLGQGVQPQHFGDGTRLSIL.

This clone was counted between two and nine times. The chain carries TRBV9 and TRBJ2-7, with D possibly matching TRBD2 (6 bases). This CDR3 is built from 13 residues. Trimming took off 3 bases at V and 7 bases at J, with 14 bases between the two ends. Per germline, CDR1 SGDLS and CDR2 YYNGEE. CDR3 nucleotide sequence: TGTGCCAGCAGCGCGGTCGGGGGACCGGAGCAGTACTTC. Protein sequence: CASSAVGGPEQYF. Complete variable domain (other parts from reference TRBV9 and TRBJ2-7): DSGVTQTPKHLITATGQRVTLRCSPRSGDLSVYWYQQSLDQGLQFLIQYYNGEERAKGNILERFSAQQFPDLHSELNLSSLELGDSALYFCASSAVGGPEQYFGPGTRLTVT.